One sample yielded the 21 T cell receptor beta chains listed below, sequenced in a study of beta chain features in type 1 diabetes. Study results and limitations: Shorter TCRB CDR3s, moderately but significantly so, were found in Type 1 diabetes patients in all four CD4+ subsets.

Sequenced material consisted of expressed TCRB transcripts (all of the isolated RNA was reverse transcribed). The repertoire was sequenced with immunoSEQ multiplex PCR; TCRdb's copy has only in-frame clones and lacks some. The table has hundreds of thousands of clones, 11% to 15% seen once. The antigens these receptors bind are not known. Sequencing input: naive CD4+ T cells from blood. Every receptor here comes from a man aged 18 to 29 with type 1 diabetes.

This clone has just a few counts. In nucleotides, the CDR3 is TGCGCCAGCACCACAGGGTCCGGGGCCAACGTCCTGACTTTC. Translating gives CASTTGSGANVLTF. V is TRBV5-1 and J is TRBJ2-6; tentatively, D is TRBD1 (6 bases). V was pared by 6 bases and J by 4 bases, with 11 bases between. Germline V CDR1 and CDR2: SGHRS, YFSETQ. The CDR3 is 14 amino acids.

This clone was counted only a few times. The chain employs TRBV5-1 and TRBJ2-1; 8 bases are shared with TRBD1. The CDR3 covers 15 residues. Germline CDR1 is SGHRS and CDR2 is YFSETQ. Trimming cost V 0 bases and J 4 bases; bases outside gene matches: 3. The CDR3 bases are TGCGCCAGCAGCTTGGATCAGGGGGCGTACAATGAGCAGTTCTTC. Protein sequence: CASSLDQGAYNEQFF. The entire variable domain, with the rest obtained from reference TRBV5-1 and TRBJ2-1, is as follows: KAGVTQTPRYLIKTRGQQVTLSCSPISGHRSVSWYQQTPGQGLQFLFEYFSETQRNKGNFPGRFSGRQFSNSRSEMNVSTLELGDSALYLCASSLDQGAYNEQFFGPGTRLTVL.

This clone was seen a handful of times. The J gene is TRBJ2-1, the V gene TRBV2, with unresolved D. CDR1 is SNHLY, CDR2 FYNNEI, per germline. Trimming removed 5 bases from V and 7 bases from J, with 15 bases in between. The CDR3 consists of 14 residues. CDR3 DNA: TGTGCCAGCAGTAGGAGCAGCCCGCAAAATGAGCAGTTCTTC. Translating it yields CASSRSSPQNEQFF.

This clone was found a few times. The chain employs TRBV28 and TRBJ2-5; the D gene could be TRBD1 or TRBD2 (5 bases each). CDR3 size: 14 residues. CDR1 is MDHEN and CDR2 is SYDVKM in the germline V gene. Trimming took off 5 bases at V and 2 bases at J, with 12 bases between the two ends. CDR3 residues: CASSARDGQETQYF. The CDR3 DNA sequence: TGTGCCAGCAGTGCCCGGGACGGGCAAGAGACCCAGTACTTC.

This clone was seen a handful of times. CDR3 sequence (DNA): TGTGCCAGCAGACGAGAGAATGAAGCTTTCTTT. Its translation is CASRRENEAFF. This chain uses TRBV27 with TRBJ1-1, with no clear D. Germline-derived CDR1 and CDR2 are MNHEY and SMNVEV (reference sequence). V lost 6 bases, J lost 7 bases, and 9 bases lay in between. This CDR3 spans 11 amino acids.

The chain recombines TRBV30 with TRBJ1-5; 11 bases align to TRBD1. The V gene's germline CDR1 is GTSNPN and CDR2 SVGIG (reference sequence). J gave up 1 base and V 1 base, and 3 bases lay outside the gene matches. This CDR3 is built from 16 residues. CDR3 bases: TGTGCCTGGAGTGGAGGGACAGGGGGGAGCAATCAGCCCCAGCATTTT. This gives the protein CAWSGGTGGSNQPQHF.

The CDR3 loop is CASSVIQGAGELFF. The CDR3 DNA follows: TGTGCCAGCAGCGTAATTCAGGGGGCCGGGGAGCTGTTTTTT. This chain joins TRBV5-4 and TRBJ2-2; TRBD1 matches at 7 bases. V lost 4 bases, J lost 6 bases, and 6 bases stayed unmatched. The CDR3 extends over 14 amino acids. From germline, CDR1 is SGHNT and CDR2 YYREEE (reference sequence).

The rearrangement uses TRBV5-4 and TRBJ1-2, with TRBD1 as a possible D gene (6 bases). The CDR3 contains 13 residues. With 1 base removed from V and 6 bases from J, the gap between germline ends came to 10 bases. Germline CDR1 is SGHNT and CDR2 is YYREEE (reference sequence). The CDR3 reads CASSLLGADGYTF. Written as DNA, the CDR3 is TGTGCCAGCAGCTTGTTGGGGGCGGATGGCTACACCTTC.

The chain links TRBV4-1 to TRBJ1-1, with D maybe TRBD1 (6 bases). This CDR3 has 13 amino acids. Germline CDR1 reads MGHRA; CDR2 reads YSYEKL. V shed 4 bases and J shed 4 bases, with 10 bases lying between them. CDR3 amino acids: CASSPTGLTEAFF. The DNA for the CDR3 is TGCGCCAGCAGCCCTACAGGGCTCACTGAAGCTTTCTTT.

Only a few counts were recorded for this clone. The chain uses TRBV28 and TRBJ2-2; D call uncertain. The germline gives CDR1 MDHEN, CDR2 SYDVKM. This CDR3 comprises 13 residues. V shed 6 bases and J shed 7 bases, with 12 bases lying between them. The CDR3 coding sequence is TGTGCCAGCAGCCCCGTTTTAAGCGGGGAGCTGTTTTTT. It codes for CASSPVLSGELFF.

The rearrangement uses TRBV28 and TRBJ1-1, with a tentative D call TRBD1 (5 bases). Germline-derived CDR1 and CDR2 are MDHEN and SYDVKM. CDR3 length: 11 amino acids. Trimming pared 10 bases from V and 4 bases from J, leaving 10 bases between. DNA for the CDR3: TGTGCCACGTCAGGGCTCACTGAAGCTTTCTTT. It is translated as CATSGLTEAFF.

The rearrangement joins TRBV5-1 to TRBJ2-1; D is undetermined. The CDR3 totals 12 residues. Trimming shortened V by 3 bases and J by 8 bases, and 9 bases separated the two germline ends. The V gene's germline CDR1 is SGHRS and CDR2 YFSETQ. CDR3 in DNA: TGCGCCAGCAGCTGGCCCTCCCATGAGCAGTTCTTC. Encoded protein: CASSWPSHEQFF.

The rearrangement joins TRBV10-3 to TRBJ2-3; 9 bases map to TRBD1. The V gene's germline CDR1 is ENHRY and CDR2 SYGVKD. CDR3 length equals 17 residues. Trimming cost V 6 bases and J 2 bases; bases outside gene matches: 12. The CDR3: CAISPGRGQGDTDTQYF. The CDR3 DNA sequence: TGTGCCATCAGCCCCGGACGGGGACAGGGCGACACAGATACGCAGTATTTT.

This clone was counted a single time. The germline gene is not matched at one end of the junction; a read error may be the cause. V and J are TRBV27 and TRBJ1-5; no reliable D call. CDR1 and CDR2 from the germline V gene are MNHEY and SMNVEV (reference sequence). CDR3 length: 15 amino acids. The CDR3 reads CANSWVGSSNQPQHF. DNA of the CDR3: TGTGCCAACAGTTGGGTCGGGTCGAGCAATCAGCCCCAGCATTTT.

This clone was detected a few times. The V gene is TRBV29-1, the J gene TRBJ2-1; 7 bases fit TRBD2. J was trimmed by 3 bases and V by 3 bases; bases with no gene match: 5. Germline CDR1 and CDR2: SQVTM and ANQGSEA. This CDR3 region has 14 residues. The CDR3 nucleotides read TGCAGCGTTGAGAGGGAGGGGATCTACAATGAGCAGTTCTTC. Its protein product is CSVEREGIYNEQFF.

This clone turned up a few times. The chain has TRBV10-3 and TRBJ2-7; TRBD2 matches 8 bases. Losses at the gene ends were 3 bases for V and 5 bases for J; bases not matched to a gene: 9. CDR1 ENHRY and CDR2 SYGVKD come from the germline V gene. CDR3 length equals 15 residues. The CDR3 here is CAISDLSGSFHEQYF. CDR3 DNA sequence: TGTGCCATCAGTGATCTGAGCGGGAGCTTCCACGAGCAGTACTTC.

This clone was observed a few times. The chain carries TRBV30 and TRBJ1-1; no clear D. CDR1 and CDR2 from the germline V gene are GTSNPN and SVGIG (reference sequence). V shed 4 bases and J shed 3 bases, with 9 bases lying between them. The CDR3 totals 12 residues. The CDR3 loop is CAWIPPYTEAFF. In nucleotides, the CDR3 is TGTGCCTGGATTCCCCCCTACACTGAAGCTTTCTTT. The full variable domain, rest sourced from reference TRBV30 and TRBJ1-1, is SQTIHQWPATLVQPVGSPLSLECTVEGTSNPNLYWYRQAAGRGLQLLFYSVGIGQISSEVPQNLSASRPQDRQFILSSKKLLLSDSGFYLCAWIPPYTEAFFGQGTRLTVV.

The V gene is TRBV28, the J gene TRBJ1-5, with 7 bases that match TRBD1. Looked up from germline, CDR1 is MDHEN and CDR2 is SYDVKM. J gave up 6 bases and V 7 bases, and 12 bases lay outside the gene matches. This CDR3 contains 15 residues. CDR3 region: CASMVGGGQGQPQHF. CDR3 nucleotides: TGTGCCAGCATGGTCGGAGGGGGCCAGGGTCAGCCCCAGCATTTT.

This clone has a handful of counts. The CDR3 spells CASSVEGSGVGNTGELFF. CDR3 DNA sequence: TGTGCCAGCAGCGTAGAAGGCTCGGGAGTGGGGAACACCGGGGAGCTGTTTTTT. This rearrangement joins TRBV9 to TRBJ2-2; tentatively, D is TRBD2 (6 bases). V was shortened by 0 bases and J by 1 base, with 16 bases between the two germline ends. This CDR3 has 18 amino acids. Germline CDR1 SGDLS, CDR2 YYNGEE.

J is TRBJ2-3 and V is TRBV7-9, with 12 bases aligning to TRBD1. Germline loops: CDR1 SEHNR, CDR2 FQNEAQ (reference sequence). J lost 4 bases, V lost 1 base, and 6 bases had no gene match. The CDR3 is 17 amino acids. The CDR3 sequence: CASSLGTGTGGPDTQYF. The DNA for the CDR3 is TGTGCCAGCAGCTTAGGGACCGGGACAGGGGGCCCAGATACGCAGTATTTT.

This clone was recorded a few times. The gene calls are TRBV5-1 and TRBJ2-1; 7 bases agree with TRBD1. Trimming cost V 0 bases and J 5 bases; bases outside gene matches: 5. Germline V CDR1 and CDR2: SGHRS, YFSETQ. This CDR3 is built from 15 residues. The CDR3 spells CASSLAGTDHNEQFF. The CDR3 nucleotides read TGCGCCAGCAGCTTGGCCGGGACAGACCACAATGAGCAGTTCTTC.